A selection of T cell receptor beta chains follows, all from one sample in a study of T-cell memory formation after mild COVID-19. MiXCR was run by TCRdb on the 5' RACE reads, yielding one entry per CDR3 protein. Of roughly 160,000 distinct CDR3 sequences listed, roughly 13% are singletons. Sample: PBMCs or a T cell subset sorted from them (not recorded which). Every receptor here comes from a man between 18 and 29 years old who had mild COVID-19 (a few samples of this study predate the infection). Cell type and time point are not known. CDR3s include the opening cysteine and the closing phenylalanine or tryptophan. The D gene is left open where the match is weak. A row's size may be missing; if present it is once, few, many or a size class.

TRBJ1-1 - - TRBV29-1 CSVGVQGSEAFF TGCAGCGTTGGGGTCCAGGGATCGGAAGCTTTCTTT
TRBJ2-3 - - TRBV11-2 CASSRVLSTDTQYF TGTGCCAGCAGCCGGGTGCTTAGCACAGATACGCAGTATTTT
TRBJ2-3 - - TRBV19 CASSTTRTDTQYF TGTGCCAGTAGTACGACACGCACAGATACGCAGTATTTT
TRBJ1-4 few - TRBV6-5 CASSSPRDPTNEKLFF TGTGCCAGCAGTTCCCCGAGGGACCCAACTAATGAAAAACTGTTTTTT
TRBJ2-3 few - TRBV3-1 CASSQDGFGERRRSTDTQYF TGTGCCAGCAGCCAAGACGGATTTGGGGAACGGCGCCGTAGCACAGATACGCAGTATTTT
TRBJ2-1 - - TRBV20-1 CSARDQDRVHEQFF TGCAGTGCTAGAGATCAGGACAGAGTCCATGAGCAGTTCTTC
TRBJ1-4 - TRBD1 TRBV15 CATSRDRGGEKLFF TGTGCCACCAGCCGAGACAGGGGGGGCGAAAAACTGTTTTTT
TRBJ2-3 - - TRBV10-3 CAIRGSGVSTQYF TGTGCCATCAGAGGGTCTGGAGTGAGTACGCAGTATTTT
TRBJ2-7 few TRBD1 TRBV20-1 CSAPGQGAYEQYF TGCAGTGCTCCCGGGCAGGGGGCCTACGAGCAGTACTTC
TRBJ1-6 few - TRBV7-3 CASSRGPSGDNSPLHF TGTGCCAGCAGCCGTGGACCATCCGGGGATAATTCACCCCTCCACTTT
TRBJ1-2 few - TRBV24-1 CAVRLGRTYGYTF TGTGCCGTCAGGCTTGGGCGGACTTATGGCTACACCTTC
TRBJ1-2 few TRBD1 TRBV2 CASRPGTGHGYTF TGTGCCAGCAGACCCGGGACAGGGCACGGCTACACCTTC
TRBJ1-2 - - TRBV18 CASSPLMGGYTF TGTGCCAGCTCACCTCTAATGGGTGGCTACACCTTC
TRBJ2-3 - - TRBV3-1 CASSLLRGTDTQYF TGTGCCAGCAGCCTACTCCGGGGCACAGATACGCAGTATTTT
TRBJ2-7 many - TRBV12-3/TRBV12-4 CASSLRGFEQYF TGTGCCAGCAGTTTGAGGGGGTTCGAGCAGTACTTC
TRBJ1-3 - - TRBV6-1 CASSEAIQGGNTIYF TGTGCCAGCAGTGAAGCGATCCAGGGGGGAAACACCATATATTTT
TRBJ1-5 few - TRBV6-2/TRBV6-3 CASSYPSQPQHF TGTGCCAGCAGCTACCCGAGTCAGCCCCAGCATTTT
TRBJ2-1 many TRBD2 TRBV4-1 CASSQDLVLAGGLSYNEQFF TGCGCCAGCAGCCAAGATTTGGTCCTAGCGGGGGGTCTCTCCTACAATGAGCAGTTCTTC
TRBJ2-5 - - TRBV7-9 CASSREVGQETQYF TGTGCCAGCAGCCGAGAAGTCGGCCAAGAGACCCAGTACTTC
TRBJ1-2 - - TRBV4-3 CASSQAQQGGTYTF TGCGCCAGCAGCCAGGCCCAACAGGGAGGGACCTACACCTTC
TRBJ2-3 few - TRBV5-1 CASSFTASTDTQYF TGCGCCAGCAGCTTTACGGCCTCCACAGATACGCAGTATTTT
TRBJ1-5 - - TRBV12-3/TRBV12-4 CASSFDPGTTHQPQHF TGTGCCAGCAGTTTTGACCCCGGGACTACCCATCAGCCCCAGCATTTT
TRBJ2-5 - TRBD1 TRBV7-9 CASSPDRDQETQYF TGTGCCAGCAGCCCCGACAGGGACCAAGAGACCCAGTACTTC
TRBJ2-3 - - TRBV5-4 CASSGSTRDTQYF TGTGCCAGCAGCGGCAGTACGAGAGATACGCAGTATTTT
TRBJ2-6 - - TRBV7-2 CAGSDGPPGANVLTF TGTGCCGGGTCAGACGGACCCCCCGGGGCCAACGTCCTGACTTTC
TRBJ2-3 few TRBD2 TRBV20-1 CSATPLAGGPDTQYF TGCAGTGCTACCCCACTAGCGGGGGGGCCAGATACGCAGTATTTT
TRBJ2-3 few TRBD2 TRBV7-2 CASSLGGLAGLGQYF TGTGCCAGCAGCTTAGGGGGACTAGCGGGGCTGGGCCAGTATTTT
TRBJ1-1 - TRBD1 TRBV5-1 CASSSDRESAFF TGCGCCAGCAGCTCGGACAGGGAGAGCGCTTTCTTT
TRBJ2-3 - - TRBV28 CATRGGGLSGDTQYF TGTGCCACCCGGGGAGGGGGGCTATCAGGAGATACGCAGTATTTT
TRBJ2-5 few - TRBV7-2 CASSFNRAKYF TGTGCCAGCAGCTTTAACAGGGCGAAGTACTTC
TRBJ1-2 - - TRBV10-3 CAISVQEDYGYTF TGTGCCATCAGTGTACAGGAAGACTATGGCTACACCTTC
TRBJ1-1 few - TRBV29-1 CSVERGRNTEAFF TGCAGCGTTGAACGGGGGCGGAACACTGAAGCTTTCTTT
TRBJ1-4 - TRBD1 TRBV30 CACNRGSNEKLFF TGTGCCTGCAACAGGGGATCGAATGAAAAACTGTTTTTT
TRBJ1-3 - - TRBV29-1 CSVEYPGNTIYF TGCAGCGTTGAATATCCAGGAAACACCATATATTTT
TRBJ2-5 few TRBD2 TRBV5-4 CASSLGSGVAGETQYF TGTGCCAGCAGCTTGGGCTCCGGGGTAGCGGGAGAGACCCAGTACTTC
TRBJ2-7 - - TRBV6-6 CASSRAGVRQYF TGTGCCAGCAGTAGGGCAGGGGTGAGGCAGTACTTC
TRBJ2-1 - - TRBV7-9 CASSPDGDNEQFF TGTGCCAGCAGCCCCGACGGAGACAATGAGCAGTTCTTC
TRBJ1-2 - TRBD1 TRBV6-5 CASRDSYWTGKMAGYTF TGTGCCAGCCGAGATTCGTATTGGACAGGGAAGATGGCCGGCTACACCTTC
TRBJ2-4 - - TRBV10-2 CATQMGGENIQYF TGCGCCACCCAGATGGGGGGCGAAAACATTCAGTACTTC
TRBJ2-2 few - TRBV5-1 CASSYVTGLVELFF TGCGCCAGCAGCTATGTTACAGGGCTTGTGGAGCTGTTTTTT
TRBJ1-3 - - TRBV4-2 CASSPDGDSSGNTIYF TGTGCCAGCAGCCCGGACGGGGACTCCTCTGGAAACACCATATATTTT
TRBJ2-5 - - TRBV7-9 CASSARPGDEETQYF TGTGCCAGCAGCGCTCGCCCAGGGGACGAAGAGACCCAGTACTTC
TRBJ2-3 - TRBD1 TRBV20-1 CSANRGTSTDTQYF TGCAGTGCCAACAGGGGGACGAGCACAGATACGCAGTATTTT
TRBJ2-2 few - TRBV28 CASSFGAGSTGELFF TGTGCCAGCAGTTTCGGTGCTGGGAGCACCGGGGAGCTGTTTTTT
TRBJ1-4 few TRBD1 TRBV7-9 CASSGATGQTNEKLFF TGTGCCAGCAGCGGGGCGACAGGGCAGACTAATGAAAAACTGTTTTTT
TRBJ2-1 few - TRBV7-2 CASSPRVGGGEQFF TGTGCCAGCAGCCCCCGCGTGGGTGGCGGTGAGCAGTTCTTC
TRBJ1-1 few TRBD1 TRBV3-1 CASSLSQGARTEAFF TGTGCCAGCAGTCTTTCACAGGGGGCGCGTACTGAAGCTTTCTTT
TRBJ2-3 few TRBD1 TRBV7-3 CASSPIGTGGLSTDTQYF TGTGCCAGCAGCCCTATTGGGACAGGGGGCTTGAGCACAGATACGCAGTATTTT
TRBJ2-2 many - TRBV7-2 CASSLRGQSTGELFF TGTGCCAGCAGCTTACGGGGTCAGTCGACCGGGGAGCTGTTTTTT
TRBJ2-5 - TRBD1 TRBV6-1 CASRARGPETQYF TGTGCCAGCAGGGCGAGGGGGCCTGAGACCCAGTACTTC
TRBJ1-2 many - TRBV12-3/TRBV12-4 CASRSSSYGYTF TGTGCCAGCAGATCAAGCTCCTATGGCTACACCTTC
TRBJ1-5 few - TRBV7-2 CASSLGQGTSNQPQHF TGTGCCAGCAGCTTAGGGCAGGGTACCAGCAATCAGCCCCAGCATTTT
TRBJ1-4 - - TRBV7-6 CASSLIGWDEKLFF TGTGCCAGCAGCTTAATCGGTTGGGATGAAAAACTGTTTTTT
TRBJ1-2 - - TRBV7-2 CASSRLPSNYGYTF TGTGCCAGCAGCCGGCTCCCGTCCAACTATGGCTACACCTTC
TRBJ2-7 once - TRBV30 CAWSPPLAPYEQYF TGTGCCTGGAGCCCCCCCCTAGCTCCCTACGAGCAGTACTTC
TRBJ1-5 many - TRBV3-1 CASSQSSGLDQPQHF TGTGCCAGCAGCCAATCCTCAGGGCTGGATCAGCCCCAGCATTTT
TRBJ1-2 - - TRBV12-3/TRBV12-4 CASRLTVGHGYTF TGTGCCAGCAGACTGACAGTCGGGCATGGCTACACCTTC
TRBJ1-3 few - TRBV5-1 CASSLDSGAGGNTIYF TGCGCCAGCAGCTTGGATTCCGGGGCCGGTGGAAACACCATATATTTT
TRBJ2-1 - TRBD2 TRBV12-3/TRBV12-4 CASSGDLLADNEQFF TGTGCCAGCAGTGGAGATCTCCTAGCGGACAATGAGCAGTTCTTC